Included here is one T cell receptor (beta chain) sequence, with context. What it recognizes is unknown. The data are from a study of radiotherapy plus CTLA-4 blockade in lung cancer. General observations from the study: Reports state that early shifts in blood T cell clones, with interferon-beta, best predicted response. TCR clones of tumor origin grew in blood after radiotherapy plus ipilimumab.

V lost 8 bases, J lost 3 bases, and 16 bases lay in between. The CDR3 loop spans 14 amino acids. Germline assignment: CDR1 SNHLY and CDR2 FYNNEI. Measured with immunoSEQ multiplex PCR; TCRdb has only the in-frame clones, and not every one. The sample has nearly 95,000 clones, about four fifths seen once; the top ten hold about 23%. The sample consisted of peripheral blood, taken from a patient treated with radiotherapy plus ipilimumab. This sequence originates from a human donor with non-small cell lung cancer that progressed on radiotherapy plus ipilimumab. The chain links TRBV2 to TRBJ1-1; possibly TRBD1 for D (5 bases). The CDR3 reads CASDFQGTDTEAFF. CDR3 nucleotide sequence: TGTGCCAGCGACTTTCAGGGTACGGACACTGAAGCTTTCTTT.